Given below is one T cell receptor beta chain in context. The J segment lost 10 bases and the V segment lost 1 base, leaving 6 bases of the junction unmatched. CDR1 is SEHNR and CDR2 is FQNEAQ in the germline V gene (reference sequence). The length of the CDR3 is 15 residues. This sample stems from a study of blood T cell repertoires in COVID-19. On the study more broadly: The analysed material was cDNA or gDNA that came from T cells, B-cell-depleted T cells, or PBMCs.

Source study methods: Reference gene primers were amplified, and this amplification served to estimate nucleated cell counts. Using immunoSEQ multiplex PCR, the repertoire was profiled, and TCRdb retains in-frame clones only, with some absent. V, J and clone size were drawn from that table, and D and trimming were deduced from the DNA. The data show some 220,000 clones, 65% to 90% seen once. The Seattle site enrolled patients during active infection and followed them longitudinally. Material: peripheral blood. The chain uses TRBV7-9 and TRBJ1-6; TRBD1 agrees at 8 bases. The sequence was collected from a woman in her seventies with COVID-19, enrolled during active disease. The CDR3 reads CASSLEAGGPSPLHF. DNA of the CDR3: TGTGCCAGCAGCTTAGAAGCAGGGGGCCCCTCACCCCTCCACTTT.